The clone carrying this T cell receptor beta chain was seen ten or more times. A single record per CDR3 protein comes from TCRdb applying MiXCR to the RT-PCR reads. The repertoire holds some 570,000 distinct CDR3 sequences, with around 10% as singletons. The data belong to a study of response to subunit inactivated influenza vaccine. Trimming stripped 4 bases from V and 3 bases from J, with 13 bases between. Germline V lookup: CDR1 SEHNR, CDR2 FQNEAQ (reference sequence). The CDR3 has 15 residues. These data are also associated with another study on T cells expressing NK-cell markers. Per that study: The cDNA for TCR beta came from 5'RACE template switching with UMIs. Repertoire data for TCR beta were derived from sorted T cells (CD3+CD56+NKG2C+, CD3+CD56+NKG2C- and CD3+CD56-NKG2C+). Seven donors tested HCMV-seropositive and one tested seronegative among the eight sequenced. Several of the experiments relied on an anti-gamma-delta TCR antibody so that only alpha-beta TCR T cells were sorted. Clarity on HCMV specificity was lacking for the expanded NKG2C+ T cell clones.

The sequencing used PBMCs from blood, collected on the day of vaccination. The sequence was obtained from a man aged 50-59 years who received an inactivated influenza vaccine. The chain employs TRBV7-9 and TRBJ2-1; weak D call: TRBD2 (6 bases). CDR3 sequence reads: CASSSKLAVYNEQFF. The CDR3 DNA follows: TGTGCCAGCAGCTCAAAACTAGCAGTCTACAATGAGCAGTTCTTC.